The present T cell receptor (beta chain) was sequenced within a study of T cells after somatic rescue of genetic block. The data were produced by immunoSEQ multiplex PCR, yet TCRdb's version contains in-frame clones alone and is incomplete. The sample lists over 55,000 clones; 92% were seen once. The length of the CDR3 is 15 residues. The J segment lost 4 bases and the V segment lost 6 bases, leaving 10 bases of the junction unmatched. Per the germline V gene, CDR1 is SEHNR and CDR2 is FQNEAQ (reference sequence). The gene calls are TRBV7-9 and TRBJ2-5; TRBD1 matches at 8 bases. The receptor comes from a man in his forties. Specimen: peripheral blood mononuclear cells (PBMCs). In DNA form, the CDR3 reads TGTGCCAGCAGTTTCCTTGGACAGGGCCGAGAGACCCAGTACTTC. It is translated as CASSFLGQGRETQYF.